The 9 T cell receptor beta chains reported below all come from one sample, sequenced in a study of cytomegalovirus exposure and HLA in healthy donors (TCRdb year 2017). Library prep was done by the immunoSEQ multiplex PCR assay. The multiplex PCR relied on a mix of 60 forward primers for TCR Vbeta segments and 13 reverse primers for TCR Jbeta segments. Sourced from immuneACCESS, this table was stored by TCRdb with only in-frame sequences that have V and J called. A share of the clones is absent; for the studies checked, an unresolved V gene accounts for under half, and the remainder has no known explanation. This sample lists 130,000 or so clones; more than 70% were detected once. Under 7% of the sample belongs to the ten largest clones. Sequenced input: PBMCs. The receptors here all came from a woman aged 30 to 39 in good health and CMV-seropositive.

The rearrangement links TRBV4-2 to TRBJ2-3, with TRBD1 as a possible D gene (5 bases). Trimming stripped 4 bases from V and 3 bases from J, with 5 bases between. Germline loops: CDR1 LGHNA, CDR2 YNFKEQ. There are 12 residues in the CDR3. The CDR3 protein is CASSRQTDTQYF. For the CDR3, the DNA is TGTGCCAGCAGCCGACAGACAGATACGCAGTATTTT.

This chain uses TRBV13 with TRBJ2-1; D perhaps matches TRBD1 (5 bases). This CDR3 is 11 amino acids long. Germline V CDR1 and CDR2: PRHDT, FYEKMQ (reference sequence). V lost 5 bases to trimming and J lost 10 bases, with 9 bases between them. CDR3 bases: TGTGCCAGCAGCCTGAAGGGGGAGCAGTTCTTC. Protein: CASSLKGEQFF.

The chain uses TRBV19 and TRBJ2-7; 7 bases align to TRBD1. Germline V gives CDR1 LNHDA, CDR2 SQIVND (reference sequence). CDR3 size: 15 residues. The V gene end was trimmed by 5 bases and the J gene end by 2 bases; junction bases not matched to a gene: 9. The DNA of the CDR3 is TGTGCCAGTAGTCCCGCCGGACAGGCCACCTACGAGCAGTACTTC. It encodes CASSPAGQATYEQYF.

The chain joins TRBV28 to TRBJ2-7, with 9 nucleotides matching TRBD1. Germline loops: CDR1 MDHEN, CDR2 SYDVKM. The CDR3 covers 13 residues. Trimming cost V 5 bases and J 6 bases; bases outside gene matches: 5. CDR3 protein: CASSAGQGSEQYF. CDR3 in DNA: TGTGCCAGCAGTGCGGGACAGGGATCCGAGCAGTACTTC.

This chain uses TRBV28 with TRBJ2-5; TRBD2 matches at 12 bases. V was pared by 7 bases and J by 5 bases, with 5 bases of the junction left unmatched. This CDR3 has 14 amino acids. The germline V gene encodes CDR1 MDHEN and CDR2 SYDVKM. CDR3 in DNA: TGTGCCAGCAACCTAGCGGGAGGGAGCGAGACCCAGTACTTC. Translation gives CASNLAGGSETQYF.

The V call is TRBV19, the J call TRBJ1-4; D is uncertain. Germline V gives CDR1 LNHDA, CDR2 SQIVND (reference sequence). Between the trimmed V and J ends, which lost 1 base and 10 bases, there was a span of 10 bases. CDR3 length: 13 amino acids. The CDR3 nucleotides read TGTGCCAGTAGTATAGTGGAGGGTGGAAAACTGTTTTTT. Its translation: CASSIVEGGKLFF.

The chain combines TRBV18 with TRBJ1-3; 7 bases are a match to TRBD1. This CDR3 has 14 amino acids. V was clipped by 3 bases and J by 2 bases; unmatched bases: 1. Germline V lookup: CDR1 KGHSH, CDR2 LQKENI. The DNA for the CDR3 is TGTGCCAGCTCACCGGGGACAGCTGGAAACACCATATATTTT. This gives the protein CASSPGTAGNTIYF.

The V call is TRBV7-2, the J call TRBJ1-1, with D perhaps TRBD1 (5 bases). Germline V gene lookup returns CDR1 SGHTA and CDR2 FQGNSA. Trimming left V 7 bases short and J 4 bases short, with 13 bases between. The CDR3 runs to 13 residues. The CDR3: CASTIFRGTEAFF. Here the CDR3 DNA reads TGTGCCAGCACCATCTTTAGGGGCACTGAAGCTTTCTTT.

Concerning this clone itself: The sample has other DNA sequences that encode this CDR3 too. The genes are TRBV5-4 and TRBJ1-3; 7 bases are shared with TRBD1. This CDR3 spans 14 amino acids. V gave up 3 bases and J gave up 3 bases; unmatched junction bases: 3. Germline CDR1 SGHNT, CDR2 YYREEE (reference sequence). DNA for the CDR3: TGTGCCAGCAGCTCCCGGGACAGTGGAAACACCATATATTTT. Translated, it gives CASSSRDSGNTIYF.